This T cell receptor (beta chain) originates from a study of blood T cell repertoires in COVID-19. On the study more broadly: The analysed material was cDNA or gDNA that came from T cells, B-cell-depleted T cells, or PBMCs.

The V gene's germline CDR1 is MNHEY and CDR2 SVGAGI. This CDR3 contains 14 residues. Trimming took 8 bases from V and 0 from J, leaving 14 bases between them. This table comes from immunoSEQ multiplex PCR, and its TCRdb copy is limited to in-frame clones, with some not included. The table has some 70,000 clones, about 90% seen once; the top ten hold around 7.9%. Sequencing was carried out using peripheral blood. V gene TRBV6-5 combines with J gene TRBJ2-7, with a possible D match to TRBD2 (6 bases). This clonotype was obtained from a man aged 45-60 years with active COVID-19. The CDR3 loop is CASGGLRSSYEQYF. The CDR3 DNA reads as TGTGCCAGCGGGGGACTGAGGAGCTCCTACGAGCAGTACTTC.